One and the same sample provided the 21 T cell receptor beta chains below, sequenced in a study of blood T cell repertoires in COVID-19. Profiling relied on immunoSEQ multiplex PCR, and the TCRdb table lists in-frame clones only, not all of them. The table lists around 260,000 clones, around 86% of them singletons. Input material: peripheral blood. The receptor set was obtained from a woman in her forties who had recovered from COVID-19.

This chain links TRBV18 with TRBJ2-2; 9 nucleotides match TRBD1. This CDR3 is built from 17 residues. In germline, CDR1 is KGHSH, CDR2 LQKENI. V lost 0 bases to trimming and J lost 1 base; unmatched junction nucleotides: 3. CDR3 residues: CASSPPMGQGNTGELFF. In DNA form, the CDR3 reads TGTGCCAGCTCACCACCAATGGGACAGGGGAACACCGGGGAGCTGTTTTTT.

This clone was recorded only once. The chain recombines TRBV6-5 with TRBJ2-5, with 10 bases lining up with TRBD1. V lost 0 bases to trimming and J lost 4 bases; unmatched junction nucleotides: 5. CDR3 size: 16 residues. Per germline, CDR1 MNHEY and CDR2 SVGAGI. The CDR3 spells CASSYSWDRGGETQYF. The CDR3 DNA sequence: TGTGCCAGCAGTTACTCTTGGGACAGGGGTGGAGAGACCCAGTACTTC.

The chain combines TRBV27 with TRBJ2-7; 12 bases agree with TRBD1. The CDR3 is 14 residues long. Per germline, CDR1 MNHEY and CDR2 SMNVEV (reference sequence). J gave up 6 bases and V 6 bases, and 6 bases lay outside the gene matches. CDR3: CASSPRDRGLEQYF. The CDR3 DNA reads as TGTGCCAGCAGCCCCCGGGACAGGGGGCTCGAGCAGTACTTC.

This chain joins TRBV6-4 and TRBJ1-1, with D uncertain. This CDR3 spans 11 amino acids. The V end lost 4 bases, the J end lost 11 bases, and 11 bases lay between the germline ends. The germline V gene has CDR1 MRHNA and CDR2 SNTAGT. The DNA for the CDR3 is TGTGCCAGCAGTGGGGGTGGAGGGGCTTTCTTT. Translation: CASSGGGGAFF.

The chain carries TRBV4-1 and TRBJ1-6, with TRBD1 identical over 11 bases. After removal of 1 base from V and 7 bases from J, the junction contained 6 bases not matched to a gene. The CDR3 is 17 amino acids. The germline CDR1 and CDR2 sequences are MGHRA and YSYEKL. CDR3: CASSQGPGQGVNSPLHF. In DNA, the CDR3 is TGCGCCAGCAGCCAAGGGCCGGGACAGGGGGTAAATTCACCCCTCCACTTT.

V gene TRBV6-5 combines with J gene TRBJ1-1, with D perhaps matching TRBD1 (5 bases). This CDR3 spans 11 amino acids. Germline V gives CDR1 MNHEY, CDR2 SVGAGI. The V end lost 4 bases, the J end lost 8 bases, and 8 bases lay between the germline ends. The DNA for the CDR3 is TGTGCCAGCAGTTTCGACAGAGAAGCTTTCTTT. Encoded protein: CASSFDREAFF.

V is TRBV27 and J is TRBJ1-1, with TRBD1 matching 8 bases. The CDR3 totals 15 residues. Germline V gene sequence: CDR1 MNHEY, CDR2 SMNVEV (reference sequence). Unmatched junction bases numbered 8, after V lost 5 bases and J lost 3 bases. For the CDR3, the DNA is TGTGCCAGCAGTCCGAGGACAGGGCCGGACACTGAAGCTTTCTTT. Translated: CASSPRTGPDTEAFF.

This chain connects TRBV4-3 to TRBJ2-2; 9 nucleotides agree with TRBD1. Germline values: CDR1 LGHNA, CDR2 YSLEER. The V segment lost 3 bases and the J segment 10 bases; nucleotides outside the gene matches: 6. CDR3 length: 14 amino acids. The CDR3 loop is CASSHNRGRTELFF. The CDR3 region has the DNA TGCGCCAGCAGCCACAACAGGGGGCGGACGGAGCTGTTTTTT.

The rearrangement links TRBV5-8 to TRBJ2-1, with D maybe TRBD1 (5 bases). The germline V gene encodes CDR1 SGHTS and CDR2 YDEGEE. Trimming shortened V by 10 bases and J by 5 bases, and 19 bases separated the two germline ends. The CDR3 is 14 amino acids. CDR3 protein: CAGATGQYNNEQFF. CDR3 sequence (DNA): TGTGCCGGGGCCACGGGTCAATACAACAATGAGCAGTTCTTC.

The chain employs TRBV30 and TRBJ2-4, with 8 positions matching TRBD2. CDR3 length equals 15 residues. From germline, CDR1 is GTSNPN and CDR2 SVGIG (reference sequence). Trimming at V came to 2 bases and at J to 8 bases, leaving 11 bases not matched to a gene. The CDR3 loop is CAWSSPGGGRDIQYF. CDR3 coding DNA: TGTGCCTGGAGTTCACCCGGGGGGGGGCGAGACATTCAGTACTTC.

The rearrangement uses TRBV5-4 and TRBJ2-3; D unclear. Germline values: CDR1 SGHNT, CDR2 YYREEE (reference sequence). Trimming shortened V by 4 bases and J by 0 bases, and 12 bases separated the two germline ends. The CDR3 spans 15 residues. CDR3 amino acids: CASSSRTASTDTQYF. CDR3 nucleotide sequence: TGTGCCAGCAGCAGTCGTACAGCTAGCACAGATACGCAGTATTTT.

This chain connects TRBV6-5 to TRBJ1-2; D is unclear. V lost 7 bases and J lost 2, with 14 bases in between. Germline V lookup: CDR1 MNHEY, CDR2 SVGAGI. The length of the CDR3 is 14 residues. CDR3 amino acids: CASTRARGNYGYTF. The CDR3 DNA follows: TGTGCCAGCACCCGCGCCCGGGGAAACTATGGCTACACCTTC.

This clone was seen just once. This sequence joins TRBV5-1 and TRBJ2-7; 11 bases agree with TRBD1. The V segment lost 5 bases and the J segment 3 bases; nucleotides outside the gene matches: 4. The CDR3 covers 14 residues. Germline CDR1 reads SGHRS; CDR2 reads YFSETQ. CDR3 sequence: CASSSGTGGYEQYF. CDR3 DNA sequence: TGCGCCAGCAGTTCCGGGACAGGGGGCTACGAGCAGTACTTC.

The V gene is TRBV6-5, the J gene TRBJ1-1; D is perhaps TRBD1 (6 bases). Between the trimmed V and J ends, which lost 6 bases and 1 base, there was a span of 15 bases. Germline CDR1 is MNHEY and CDR2 is SVGAGI. The CDR3 loop spans 15 amino acids. DNA of the CDR3: TGTGCCAGCAGAGTACAGGGATACGGGAACACTGAAGCTTTCTTT. Protein sequence: CASRVQGYGNTEAFF.

This chain uses TRBV29-1 with TRBJ2-1; 10 nucleotides line up with TRBD1. The CDR3 covers 14 residues. Germline V gene data show CDR1 as SQVTM and CDR2 as ANQGSEA. Germline trimming cut 5 bases from V and 6 bases from J; bases unmatched to any gene: 7. This chain's CDR3 is CSVKDRGKINEQFF. The CDR3 DNA reads TGCAGCGTTAAGGACAGGGGGAAGATCAATGAGCAGTTCTTC.

This chain uses TRBV10-1 with TRBJ2-7; D perhaps matches TRBD2 (7 bases). Trimming removed 0 bases at V and 2 bases at J, with 14 bases between. Per germline, CDR1 WNHNN and CDR2 SYGVQD (reference sequence). The CDR3 contains 16 residues. The CDR3 loop reads CASSESAGGGPYEQYF. CDR3 coding DNA: TGCGCCAGCAGTGAGTCTGCCGGCGGGGGCCCCTACGAGCAGTACTTC.

V usage is TRBV11-2 and J usage is TRBJ2-7; 10 bases match TRBD2. The germline V gene encodes CDR1 SGHAT and CDR2 FQNNGV. Trimming cost V 1 base and J 3 bases; bases outside gene matches: 6. The CDR3 is 16 amino acids. Written as DNA, the CDR3 is TGTGCCAGCAGCTTAGGGGCTAGCGGGGGTGGCTACGAGCAGTACTTC. It codes for CASSLGASGGGYEQYF.

This sequence joins TRBV19 and TRBJ1-5; possible D gene TRBD1, 5 bases. CDR1 is LNHDA and CDR2 is SQIVND in the germline V gene (reference sequence). The CDR3 is made up of 16 amino acids. V lost 3 bases to trimming and J lost 0 bases, with 12 bases between them. The CDR3 bases are TGTGCCAGTAGTATCCTGACAGCCAATAGCAATCAGCCCCAGCATTTT. This encodes CASSILTANSNQPQHF.

V gene TRBV2 combines with J gene TRBJ2-1; a weak D match, TRBD2 (6 bases). Deletions cut 6 bases from V and 6 bases from J, with 18 bases between. The CDR3 covers 15 residues. Germline V gene data show CDR1 as SNHLY and CDR2 as FYNNEI. CDR3 amino acids: CASRLDYTPLNEQFF. The CDR3 DNA sequence: TGTGCCAGCAGGCTGGACTATACTCCTCTCAATGAGCAGTTCTTC.

The chain joins TRBV4-3 to TRBJ2-3; D call uncertain. Germline V gene sequence: CDR1 LGHNA, CDR2 YSLEER. CDR3 length: 13 amino acids. Trimming pared 0 bases from V and 9 bases from J, leaving 10 bases between. CDR3 in amino acids: CASSQDLGRTQYF. DNA of the CDR3: TGCGCCAGCAGCCAAGATCTCGGCAGGACGCAGTATTTT.

The V call is TRBV25-1, the J call TRBJ2-7; tentatively, D is TRBD2 (7 bases). The CDR3 sequence is 14 residues long. V lost 7 bases and J 4 bases, leaving 17 bases between the germline ends. Germline CDR1 is MGHDK and CDR2 is SYGVNS. CDR3 sequence: CASTPRGGWYEQYF. The CDR3 nucleotides read TGTGCCAGCACTCCAAGGGGGGGGTGGTACGAGCAGTACTTC.